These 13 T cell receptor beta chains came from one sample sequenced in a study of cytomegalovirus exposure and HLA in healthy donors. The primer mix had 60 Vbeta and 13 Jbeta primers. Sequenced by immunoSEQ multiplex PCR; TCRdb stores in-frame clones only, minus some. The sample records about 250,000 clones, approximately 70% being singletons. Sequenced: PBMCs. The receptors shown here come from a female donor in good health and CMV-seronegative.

CDR3 in amino acids: CASSLYPSTSGRAGNEQFF. Here the CDR3 DNA reads TGTGCCAGCAGTTTATACCCCTCGACTAGCGGGAGGGCAGGTAATGAGCAGTTCTTC. The rearrangement joins TRBV27 to TRBJ2-1, with 14 bases matching TRBD2. This CDR3 has 19 residues. Germline trimming cut 1 base from V and 7 bases from J; bases unmatched to any gene: 12. Germline CDR1 MNHEY, CDR2 SMNVEV (reference sequence).

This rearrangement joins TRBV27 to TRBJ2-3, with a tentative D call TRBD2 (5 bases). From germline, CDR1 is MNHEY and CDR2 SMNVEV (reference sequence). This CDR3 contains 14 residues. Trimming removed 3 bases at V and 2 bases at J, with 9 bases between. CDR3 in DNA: TGTGCCAGCAGTTTGGAGGAACCCACAGATACGCAGTATTTT. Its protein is CASSLEEPTDTQYF.

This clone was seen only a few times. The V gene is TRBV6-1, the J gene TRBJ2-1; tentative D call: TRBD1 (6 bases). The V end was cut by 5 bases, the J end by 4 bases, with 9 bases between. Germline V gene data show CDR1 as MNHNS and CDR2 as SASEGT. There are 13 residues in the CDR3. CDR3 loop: CASSPTGYNEQFF. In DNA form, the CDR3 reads TGTGCCAGCAGTCCGACAGGATACAATGAGCAGTTCTTC.

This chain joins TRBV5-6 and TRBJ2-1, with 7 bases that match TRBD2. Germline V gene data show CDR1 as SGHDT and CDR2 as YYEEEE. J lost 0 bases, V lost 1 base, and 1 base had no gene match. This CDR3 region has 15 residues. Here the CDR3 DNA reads TGTGCCAGCAGCTTGACGGGAGGCTCCTACAATGAGCAGTTCTTC. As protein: CASSLTGGSYNEQFF.

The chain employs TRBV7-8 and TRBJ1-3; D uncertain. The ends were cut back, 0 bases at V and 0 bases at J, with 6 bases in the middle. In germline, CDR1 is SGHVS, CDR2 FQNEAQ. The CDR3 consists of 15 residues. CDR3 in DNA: TGTGCCAGCAGCTTAGCGCCCAGCTCTGGAAACACCATATATTTT. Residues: CASSLAPSSGNTIYF.

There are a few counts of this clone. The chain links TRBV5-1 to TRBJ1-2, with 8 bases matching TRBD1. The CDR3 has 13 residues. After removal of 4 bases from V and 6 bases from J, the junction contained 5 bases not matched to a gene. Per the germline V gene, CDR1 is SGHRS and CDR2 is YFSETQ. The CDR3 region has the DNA TGCGCCAGCAGCCCTGACAGGGGTCATGGCTACACCTTC. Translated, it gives CASSPDRGHGYTF.

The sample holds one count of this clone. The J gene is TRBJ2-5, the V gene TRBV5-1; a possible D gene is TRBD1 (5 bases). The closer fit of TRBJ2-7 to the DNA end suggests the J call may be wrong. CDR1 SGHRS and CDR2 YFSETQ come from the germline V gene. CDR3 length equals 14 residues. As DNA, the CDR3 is TGCGCCAGCAGCTTGGGGGGCCTCTTCTACGAGCAGTACTTC. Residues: CASSLGGLFYEQYF.

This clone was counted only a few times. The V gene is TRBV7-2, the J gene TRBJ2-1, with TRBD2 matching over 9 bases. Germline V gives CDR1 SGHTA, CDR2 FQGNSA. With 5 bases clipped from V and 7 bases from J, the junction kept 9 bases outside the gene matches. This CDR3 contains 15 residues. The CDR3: CASSRASGIHNEQFF. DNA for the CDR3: TGTGCCAGCAGCCGGGCTAGCGGGATTCATAATGAGCAGTTCTTC.

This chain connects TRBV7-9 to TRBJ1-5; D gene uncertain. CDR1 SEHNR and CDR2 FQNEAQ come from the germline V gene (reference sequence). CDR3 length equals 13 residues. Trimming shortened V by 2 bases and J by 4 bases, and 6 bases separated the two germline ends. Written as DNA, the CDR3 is TGTGCCAGCAGCTTAAGTCAGAATCAGCCCCAGCATTTT. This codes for CASSLSQNQPQHF.

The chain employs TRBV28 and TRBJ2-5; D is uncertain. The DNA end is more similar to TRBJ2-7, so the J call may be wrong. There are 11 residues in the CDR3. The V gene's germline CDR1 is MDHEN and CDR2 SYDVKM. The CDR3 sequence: CASWSRYEQYF. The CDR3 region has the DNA TGTGCCAGCTGGTCTCGCTACGAGCAGTACTTC.

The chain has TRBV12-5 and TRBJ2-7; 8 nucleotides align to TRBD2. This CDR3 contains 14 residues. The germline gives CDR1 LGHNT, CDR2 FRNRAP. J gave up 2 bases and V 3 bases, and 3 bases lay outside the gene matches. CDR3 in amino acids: CASGFGSGTYEQYF. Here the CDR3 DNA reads TGTGCTAGTGGTTTCGGTAGCGGGACCTACGAGCAGTACTTC.

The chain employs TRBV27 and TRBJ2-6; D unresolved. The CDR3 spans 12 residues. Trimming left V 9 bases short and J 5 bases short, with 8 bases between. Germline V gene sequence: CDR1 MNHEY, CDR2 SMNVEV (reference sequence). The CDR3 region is CASSGWANVLTF. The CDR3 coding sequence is TGTGCCAGTTCGGGTTGGGCCAACGTCCTGACTTTC.

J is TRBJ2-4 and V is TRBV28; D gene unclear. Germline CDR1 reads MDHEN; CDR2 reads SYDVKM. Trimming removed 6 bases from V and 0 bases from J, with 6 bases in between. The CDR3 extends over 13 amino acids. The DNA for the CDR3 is TGTGCCAGCAGCTTACTAGCCAAAAACATTCAGTACTTC. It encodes CASSLLAKNIQYF.